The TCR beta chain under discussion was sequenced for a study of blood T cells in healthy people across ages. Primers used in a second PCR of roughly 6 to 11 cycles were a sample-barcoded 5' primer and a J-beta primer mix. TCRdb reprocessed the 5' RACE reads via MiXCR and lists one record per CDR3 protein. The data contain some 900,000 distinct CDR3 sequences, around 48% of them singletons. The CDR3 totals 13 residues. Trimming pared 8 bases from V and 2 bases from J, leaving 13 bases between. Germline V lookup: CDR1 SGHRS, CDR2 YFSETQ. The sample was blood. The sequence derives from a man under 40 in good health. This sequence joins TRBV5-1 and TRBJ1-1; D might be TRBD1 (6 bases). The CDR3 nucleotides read TGCGCCAGTACGGGACATCCTAACACTGAAGCTTTCTTT. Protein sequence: CASTGHPNTEAFF.